Below, one T cell receptor beta chain is given with its context. The data were taken from a study of shared clonotypes between healthy human individuals. This table comes from immunoSEQ multiplex PCR, and its TCRdb copy is limited to in-frame clones, with some not included. Among about 1.1 million clones listed, 75% to 80% were seen once. The TCR was taken from a man younger than 30 in good health. Some clones in this sample may be carry-over from other donors' samples. Sequenced: memory CD4+ T cells from PBMCs. Subset in this sample: CD45RA-negative fraction.

The CDR3 DNA is TGTGCCAGCTCAGCGACAGGTCCCGCGGTTAACACTGAAGCTTTCTTT. Translation: CASSATGPAVNTEAFF. The V and J genes are TRBV18 and TRBJ1-1; a weak D match, TRBD1 (6 bases). CDR1 and CDR2 (germline): KGHSH, LQKENI. V shed 5 bases and J shed 2 bases, with 18 bases lying between them. The CDR3 spans 16 residues.